These 21 T cell receptor beta chains were sequenced from one sample in a study of blood T cell repertoires in COVID-19. Profiled with immunoSEQ multiplex PCR; TCRdb holds only in-frame clones, not every one. Of tens of thousands of clones listed, 89% were seen once; the top ten hold roughly 2%. The sample taken for sequencing was peripheral blood. These receptors originate from a human donor in a cohort sampled during active COVID-19.

J is TRBJ2-3 and V is TRBV29-1; D is unclear. Per germline, CDR1 SQVTM and CDR2 ANQGSEA. CDR3 length: 14 residues. Trimming took off 7 bases at V and 4 bases at J, with 18 bases between the two ends. CDR3 sequence reads: CSAYVSGLPDTQYF. The CDR3 nucleotides are TGCAGCGCATATGTTTCTGGGCTCCCAGATACGCAGTATTTT.

The rearrangement links TRBV5-4 to TRBJ2-7; the match to TRBD2 covers 11 bases. Looked up from germline, CDR1 is SGHNT and CDR2 is YYREEE (reference sequence). J was trimmed by 6 bases and V by 4 bases; bases with no gene match: 18. The CDR3 length is 18 residues. Here the CDR3 reads CASSTLRTSGLGVAEQYF. DNA of the CDR3: TGTGCCAGCAGCACTTTAAGGACTAGCGGGCTAGGGGTCGCCGAGCAGTACTTC.

The chain joins TRBV2 to TRBJ1-1; perhaps TRBD1 as D (5 bases). The V gene lost 5 bases and the J gene lost 5 bases, with 21 bases spanning the gap. Per the germline V gene, CDR1 is SNHLY and CDR2 is FYNNEI. There are 16 residues in the CDR3. The CDR3 protein is CASSFQGSGGGTEAFF. In DNA form, the CDR3 reads TGTGCCAGCAGTTTTCAGGGATCGGGTGGTGGGACTGAAGCTTTCTTT.

Regarding this clone: Other DNA sequences of this sample code for an identical CDR3. The chain employs TRBV7-9 and TRBJ1-1; 7 bases agree with TRBD1. The V segment lost 5 bases and the J segment 3 bases; nucleotides outside the gene matches: 3. In germline, CDR1 is SEHNR, CDR2 FQNEAQ (reference sequence). The CDR3 covers 13 residues. CDR3 in amino acids: CASSLGQHTEAFF. The DNA for the CDR3 is TGTGCCAGCAGCCTGGGACAGCACACTGAAGCTTTCTTT.

The chain has TRBV19 and TRBJ1-2; maybe TRBD1 (5 bases). V was pared by 1 base and J by 7 bases, with 13 bases between. Germline V gene sequence: CDR1 LNHDA, CDR2 SQIVND (reference sequence). CDR3 length: 14 residues. CDR3: CASSIGRGFSGYTF. The CDR3 nucleotides read TGTGCCAGTAGTATAGGTCGGGGGTTCTCTGGCTACACCTTC. The entire variable domain, with the rest obtained from reference TRBV19 and TRBJ1-2, is as follows: DGGITQSPKYLFRKEGQNVTLSCEQNLNHDAMYWYRQDPGQGLRLIYYSQIVNDFQKGDIAEGYSVSREKKESFPLTVTSAQKNPTAFYLCASSIGRGFSGYTFGSGTRLTVV.

The rearrangement links TRBV5-1 to TRBJ1-1; TRBD1 agrees at 8 bases. The CDR3 covers 15 residues. V was clipped by 4 bases and J by 0 bases; unmatched bases: 5. Germline assignment: CDR1 SGHRS and CDR2 YFSETQ. CDR3 nucleotide sequence: TGCGCCAGCAGCCTCGCAGGGGGCATGAACACTGAAGCTTTCTTT. This sequence encodes CASSLAGGMNTEAFF.

The chain combines TRBV27 with TRBJ2-1; D might be TRBD1 (5 bases). The CDR3 length is 12 residues. The germline V gene encodes CDR1 MNHEY and CDR2 SMNVEV (reference sequence). V gave up 8 bases and J gave up 4 bases, with 9 bases separating them. DNA of the CDR3: TGTGCCAGCCAGGGTCTTTACAATGAGCAGTTCTTC. This sequence encodes CASQGLYNEQFF.

The chain combines TRBV19 with TRBJ1-5; a possible D gene is TRBD1 (6 bases). The V gene lost 0 bases and the J gene lost 3 bases, with 12 bases spanning the gap. There are 16 residues in the CDR3. The germline V gene has CDR1 LNHDA and CDR2 SQIVND (reference sequence). This CDR3 is CASSIDETGDNQPQHF. For the CDR3, the DNA is TGTGCCAGTAGTATAGATGAGACAGGAGACAATCAGCCCCAGCATTTT.

The chain carries TRBV19 and TRBJ2-6, with unresolved D. The CDR3 contains 15 residues. CDR1 LNHDA and CDR2 SQIVND come from the germline V gene (reference sequence). Trimming took 7 bases from V and 0 from J, leaving 10 bases between them. This CDR3 reads CASTIYSSGANVLTF. The CDR3 DNA is TGTGCCAGTACCATCTATAGCTCTGGGGCCAACGTCCTGACTTTC.

This chain connects TRBV7-8 to TRBJ2-7, with 8 bases fitting TRBD1. This CDR3 spans 15 amino acids. V lost 5 bases and J lost 5; bases outside the gene matches: 11. CDR1 is SGHVS, CDR2 FQNEAQ, per germline. The CDR3 loop is CASSAPDRVGDEQYF. For the CDR3, the DNA is TGTGCCAGCAGCGCCCCGGACAGGGTTGGCGACGAGCAGTACTTC.

The genes are TRBV6-5 and TRBJ2-7; 8 nucleotides match TRBD2. Germline V lookup: CDR1 MNHEY, CDR2 SVGAGI. The J segment lost 1 base and the V segment lost 0 bases, leaving 5 bases of the junction unmatched. This CDR3 contains 16 residues. CDR3 nucleotide sequence: TGTGCCAGCAGTTACTCGAGACTAGCGCCTTCCTACGAGCAGTACTTC. Protein product: CASSYSRLAPSYEQYF.

The chain joins TRBV10-2 to TRBJ2-1; the match to TRBD2 covers 8 bases. Germline CDR1 and CDR2: WSHSY and SAAADI. Unmatched junction bases numbered 11, after V lost 6 bases and J lost 10 bases. The CDR3 contains 14 residues. The CDR3 sequence is CASREGLAGNEQFF. The CDR3 DNA follows: TGCGCCAGCAGGGAGGGGCTAGCGGGTAACGAGCAGTTCTTC.

The J gene is TRBJ2-4, the V gene TRBV7-9, with 10 bases fitting TRBD2. This CDR3 contains 19 residues. Per the germline V gene, CDR1 is SEHNR and CDR2 is FQNEAQ (reference sequence). V shed 1 base and J 2 bases; nucleotides not matched to a gene: 11. This CDR3 reads CASSLDWRASGGPKNIQYF. DNA of the CDR3: TGTGCCAGCAGCTTAGATTGGCGAGCTAGCGGGGGACCCAAAAACATTCAGTACTTC.

The chain combines TRBV4-3 with TRBJ2-6, with TRBD2 identical over 10 bases. Germline loops: CDR1 LGHNA, CDR2 YSLEER. This CDR3 contains 17 residues. V shed 4 bases and J 2 bases; nucleotides not matched to a gene: 5. CDR3 region: CASSPIAGGAGANVLTF. In nucleotides, the CDR3 is TGCGCCAGCAGCCCCATAGCGGGGGGAGCTGGGGCCAACGTCCTGACTTTC.

The CDR3 DNA reads as TGTGCCAGCAGTTACGGGGGGGAGGGGAAGTACTTC. Protein: CASSYGGEGKYF. The J gene is TRBJ2-7, the V gene TRBV6-6; TRBD2 matches 7 bases. The V gene end was trimmed by 2 bases and the J gene end by 11 bases; junction bases not matched to a gene: 6. This CDR3 contains 12 residues. CDR1 MNHNY and CDR2 SVGAGI come from the germline V gene (reference sequence).

V and J are TRBV12-3 or TRBV12-4 and TRBJ1-2; D gene uncertain. The CDR3 has 13 amino acids. The ends were cut back, 6 bases at V and 4 bases at J, with 12 bases in the middle. CDR3 in amino acids: CASSRNPGYGYTF. CDR3 DNA: TGTGCCAGCAGCCGAAACCCCGGCTATGGCTACACCTTC.

The CDR3 DNA reads as TGTGCCAGCAGCTTAGAGTACGGGGAGCAGTACTTC. Protein product: CASSLEYGEQYF. V usage is TRBV7-6 and J usage is TRBJ2-7; no clear D gene. The CDR3 spans 12 residues. Trimming stripped 1 base from V and 7 bases from J, with 8 bases between. Per germline, CDR1 SGHVS and CDR2 FNYEAQ.

This clone was seen only once. V usage is TRBV15 and J usage is TRBJ2-3; perhaps TRBD2 as D (5 bases). The CDR3 has 13 residues. Per the germline V gene, CDR1 is LNHNV and CDR2 is YYDKDF (reference sequence). The V and J ends lost 1 base and 4 bases respectively, with 6 bases between them. The CDR3 coding sequence is TGTGCCACCAGCAGAGGAGGGTCAGATACGCAGTATTTT. Protein product: CATSRGGSDTQYF.

The rearrangement links TRBV10-1 to TRBJ1-3, with D possibly being TRBD1 (6 bases). This CDR3 region has 16 residues. Trimming stripped 7 bases from V and 2 bases from J, with 18 bases between. Germline-derived CDR1 and CDR2 are WNHNN and SYGVQD (reference sequence). The CDR3 DNA is TGCGCCAGCATCGAAGACAGGAACAATGCTGGAAACACCATATATTTT. Translating it yields CASIEDRNNAGNTIYF.

V and J are TRBV7-3 and TRBJ2-1, with D perhaps matching TRBD2 (6 bases). Germline assignment: CDR1 SGHTA and CDR2 FQGTGA. Trimming took 4 bases from V and 7 from J, leaving 11 bases between them. The CDR3 runs 13 residues. CDR3 in amino acids: CASSSGVYNEQFF. The CDR3 DNA follows: TGTGCCAGCAGCTCGGGGGTTTATAATGAGCAGTTCTTC.

V gene TRBV3-1 (or the pseudogene TRBV3-2) combines with J gene TRBJ2-1; 13 nucleotides match TRBD2. The germline V gene encodes CDR1 LGHDT and CDR2 YNNKEL (reference sequence). V shed 4 bases and J 7 bases; nucleotides not matched to a gene: 7. The CDR3 runs to 16 residues. The CDR3 is CASSPPGLAGYNEQFF. CDR3 DNA sequence: TGTGCCAGCAGCCCCCCGGGACTAGCGGGATATAATGAGCAGTTCTTC.